What follows are 24 T cell receptor beta chains derived from one specimen sequenced in a study of identical twins. TCRdb passed the 5' RACE reads through MiXCR, listing each CDR3 protein once. This sample has around 370,000 distinct CDR3 sequences, with roughly 9% found just once. Sequenced input: naive T cells sorted from blood. These receptors originate from a woman between 50 and 59 years old in good health.

This clonotype has more than one count but fewer than ten. The CDR3 loop reads CASSPPWRAGGGETQYF. CDR3 sequence (DNA): TGCGCCAGCAGCCCCCCCTGGCGGGCGGGAGGTGGTGAGACCCAGTACTTC. The chain recombines TRBV4-1 with TRBJ2-5; 8 bases line up with TRBD2. Losses at the gene ends were 4 bases for V and 5 bases for J; bases not matched to a gene: 15. The CDR3 totals 17 residues. Germline lookup yields CDR1 MGHRA and CDR2 YSYEKL.

This clonotype was observed a few times. V usage is TRBV19 and J usage is TRBJ2-7; tentatively, D is TRBD1 (6 bases). Trimming removed 6 bases at V and 1 base at J, with 10 bases between. CDR3 length equals 13 residues. Germline assignment: CDR1 LNHDA and CDR2 SQIVND (reference sequence). The CDR3 here is CASRDRGSYEQYF. The CDR3 nucleotides read TGTGCCAGTAGGGATAGGGGGTCCTACGAGCAGTACTTC.

A single count supports this clonotype. This sequence joins TRBV6-2 or TRBV6-3 and TRBJ2-7; either TRBD1 or TRBD2 may fit D (5 bases each). Germline assignment: CDR1 MNHEY and CDR2 SVGEGT. V was clipped by 6 bases and J by 5 bases, with 20 bases between them. The CDR3 loop spans 15 amino acids. CDR3 in amino acids: CASSSTGGRIHEQYV. In DNA, the CDR3 is TGTGCCAGCAGCTCAACAGGAGGTCGCATCCACGAGCAGTACGTC.

This clonotype was detected a few times. The V and J genes are TRBV12-3 or TRBV12-4 and TRBJ2-7; TRBD2 matches at 7 bases. The V and J ends lost 3 bases and 2 bases, in that order; junction bases with no gene match: 7. The CDR3 has 15 amino acids. The CDR3, as DNA: TGTGCCAGCAGTTTGCCTACTAGCGCAGCCTACGAGCAGTACTTC. The encoded protein is CASSLPTSAAYEQYF.

This clonotype has more than one count but fewer than ten. Germline and junction disagree at one end, which may indicate a read error. This chain uses TRBV7-7 with TRBJ2-5; no firm D call. The CDR3 is made up of 13 amino acids. Germline-derived CDR1 and CDR2 are SSHAT and FNYEAQ (reference sequence). Written as DNA, the CDR3 is TGTGCTAGCAGCTTTGCTAGATCGGAGACCCAGTACTTC. Translated, it gives CASSFARSETQYF.

This chain uses TRBV6-1 with TRBJ2-6, with 7 bases that match TRBD1. The CDR3 is 19 amino acids. CDR1 MNHNS and CDR2 SASEGT come from the germline V gene. The J segment lost 0 bases and the V segment lost 2 bases, leaving 10 bases of the junction unmatched. This CDR3 reads CASSEYFRDRRSGANVLTF. DNA for the CDR3: TGTGCCAGCAGTGAATATTTTAGGGACAGACGCTCTGGGGCCAACGTCCTGACTTTC.

This clonotype has only a few counts. This chain links TRBV11-2 with TRBJ2-3; TRBD1 is a possible D gene (6 bases). In germline, CDR1 is SGHAT, CDR2 FQNNGV. V lost 4 bases, J lost 2 bases, and 13 bases lay in between. The CDR3 spans 15 residues. CDR3 loop: CASSYRQDDTDTQYF. DNA for the CDR3: TGTGCCAGCAGCTACCGACAGGATGACACAGATACGCAGTATTTT.

This clonotype was seen a handful of times. In DNA form, the CDR3 reads TGTGCCAGCAGCTTTAAGCGCGCGGGAGGGCCGGGCGAGCAGTACTTC. It yields the protein CASSFKRAGGPGEQYF. V is TRBV5-6 and J is TRBJ2-7, with TRBD2 identical over 9 bases. This CDR3 has 16 amino acids. The V segment lost 2 bases and the J segment 6 bases; nucleotides outside the gene matches: 12. Germline assignment: CDR1 SGHDT and CDR2 YYEEEE.

This sequence joins TRBV29-1 and TRBJ1-5, with no clear D. V dropped 0 bases and J dropped 7 bases, with 7 bases sitting between them. The CDR3 sequence is 12 residues long. Per the germline V gene, CDR1 is SQVTM and CDR2 is ANQGSEA. The DNA of the CDR3 is TGCAGCGTTGAAGATGTTGGACAGCCCCAGCATTTT. Protein product: CSVEDVGQPQHF.

The V call is TRBV11-3, the J call TRBJ1-1; TRBD1 is a possible D gene (5 bases). The CDR3 has 13 residues. The V gene lost 3 bases and the J gene lost 8 bases, with 13 bases spanning the gap. In germline, CDR1 is SGHNT, CDR2 YENEEA. The CDR3 DNA reads as TGTGCCAGCAGCTTCGGGGGTTTTGAAGAAGCTTTCTTT. Protein product: CASSFGGFEEAFF.

At least ten counts were recorded for this clonotype. The chain couples TRBV10-3 to TRBJ1-5; TRBD1 aligns across 8 bases. The CDR3 sequence is 14 residues long. Trimming took 6 bases from V and 6 from J; bases not matched to a gene: 7. Germline-derived CDR1 and CDR2 are ENHRY and SYGVKD. CDR3 nucleotides: TGTGCCATCAGGGATGACAGGGGTCCTCAGCCCCAGCATTTT. Amino acid sequence: CAIRDDRGPQPQHF.

The chain has TRBV4-1 and TRBJ2-7; D possibly corresponds to TRBD2 (5 bases). Per germline, CDR1 MGHRA and CDR2 YSYEKL. There are 15 residues in the CDR3. Trimming left V 1 base short and J 7 bases short, with 17 bases between. In DNA form, the CDR3 reads TGCGCCAGCAGCCAAGGACATTTACCCGGGGAGGAGCAGTACTTC. It codes for CASSQGHLPGEEQYF.

In nucleotides, the CDR3 is TGTGCCAGCAGCTTGGCGGGGTCCCACGAGCAGTACGTC. This translates into CASSLAGSHEQYV. This chain uses TRBV5-6 with TRBJ2-7, with D possibly TRBD2 on 5 matching bases. Trimming shortened V by 0 bases and J by 5 bases, and 9 bases separated the two germline ends. Germline CDR1 reads SGHDT; CDR2 reads YYEEEE. This CDR3 has 13 amino acids.

Only a few counts were recorded for this clonotype. This chain links TRBV6-5 with TRBJ2-2, with 7 bases that match TRBD2. CDR1 is MNHEY, CDR2 SVGAGI, per germline. The V gene end was trimmed by 9 bases and the J gene end by 9 bases; junction bases not matched to a gene: 19. This CDR3 has 16 amino acids. CDR3 in amino acids: CASLGFDGRLSRELFF. The CDR3 DNA sequence: TGTGCCAGTTTGGGATTTGACGGGAGGCTAAGCCGGGAGCTGTTTTTT.

V and J are TRBV4-1 and TRBJ2-7, with 14 bases identical to TRBD2. Germline V gene lookup returns CDR1 MGHRA and CDR2 YSYEKL. The CDR3 covers 18 residues. Trimming cost V 1 base and J 2 bases; bases outside gene matches: 7. CDR3 bases: TGCGCCAGCAGCCAAGGAGGGACTAGCGGGAGTATGCCCTACGAGCAGTACTTC. Translation gives CASSQGGTSGSMPYEQYF.

The V call is TRBV27, the J call TRBJ1-2; D unresolved. The CDR3 runs 13 residues. CDR1 is MNHEY and CDR2 is SMNVEV in the germline V gene (reference sequence). V dropped 3 bases and J dropped 6 bases, with 11 bases sitting between them. The CDR3 region has the DNA TGTGCCAGCAGTTTCTCTCCCCCTCATGGCTACACCTTC. Protein product: CASSFSPPHGYTF.

There are a few counts of this clonotype. The J gene is TRBJ1-1, the V gene TRBV3-1; a possible D gene is TRBD1 (5 bases). The CDR3 sequence is 13 residues long. Between the trimmed V and J ends, which lost 0 bases and 9 bases, there was a span of 11 bases. Germline CDR1 is LGHDT and CDR2 is YNNKEL (reference sequence). CDR3 DNA: TGTGCCAGCAGCCAAGAGGGGCGCAACCAAGCTTTCTTT. Protein sequence: CASSQEGRNQAFF.

The table lists this clonotype with many counts. The chain couples TRBV15 to TRBJ2-5; 8 nucleotides match TRBD1. V gave up 1 base and J gave up 5 bases; unmatched junction bases: 12. The CDR3 runs to 17 residues. Germline assignment: CDR1 LNHNV and CDR2 YYDKDF (reference sequence). This CDR3 reads CATSRVSRGTGLETQYF. CDR3 DNA: TGTGCCACCAGCAGAGTAAGCCGTGGGACAGGTTTGGAGACCCAGTACTTC.

The V call is TRBV7-9, the J call TRBJ2-1, with D perhaps matching TRBD2 (6 bases). Germline assignment: CDR1 SEHNR and CDR2 FQNEAQ (reference sequence). The CDR3 is 15 residues long. Deletions cut 5 bases from V and 6 bases from J, with 17 bases between. The CDR3 protein is CASSLVNRGGNEQFF. DNA for the CDR3: TGTGCCAGCAGCCTTGTGAACCGGGGAGGCAATGAGCAGTTCTTC.

This clonotype has more than one count but fewer than ten. V is TRBV12-3 or TRBV12-4 and J is TRBJ2-7, with D unclear. The CDR3 runs 11 residues. The germline V and J ends were trimmed by 5 bases and 5 bases, with 7 bases remaining between them. The chain's CDR3 is CASSANNEQYF. CDR3 coding DNA: TGTGCCAGCAGTGCCAACAACGAGCAGTACTTC.

This clonotype came up many times. This rearrangement joins TRBV5-1 to TRBJ2-3; the match to TRBD1 covers 7 bases. The CDR3 spans 15 residues. The trim removed 4 bases at V and 5 bases at J, leaving 10 bases unmatched. Per germline, CDR1 SGHRS and CDR2 YFSETQ. The CDR3 is CASSPTDRAGDTQYF. The DNA for the CDR3 is TGCGCCAGCAGCCCCACCGACAGGGCCGGAGATACGCAGTATTTT.

The chain has TRBV29-1 and TRBJ1-2; the D is unclear. V was shortened by 0 bases and J by 3 bases, with 11 bases between the two germline ends. The germline V gene has CDR1 SQVTM and CDR2 ANQGSEA. This CDR3 has 14 residues. CDR3 residues: CSVEDPGRDYGYTF. The DNA of the CDR3 is TGCAGCGTTGAAGATCCGGGTAGGGACTATGGCTACACCTTC.

This clonotype has ten or more counts. This rearrangement joins TRBV27 to TRBJ1-5; D not certain. The CDR3 has 14 residues. The V end was cut by 2 bases, the J end by 0 bases, with 5 bases between. CDR1 and CDR2 from the germline V gene are MNHEY and SMNVEV (reference sequence). Here the CDR3 reads CASSLVYSNQPQHF. The DNA of the CDR3 is TGTGCCAGCAGTTTAGTTTATAGCAATCAGCCCCAGCATTTT.

This clonotype was seen only a few times. This sequence joins TRBV11-2 and TRBJ2-7; TRBD2 matches at 8 bases. V was clipped by 1 base and J by 2 bases; unmatched bases: 4. CDR1 and CDR2 from the germline V gene are SGHAT and FQNNGV. The CDR3 runs to 15 residues. Here the CDR3 DNA reads TGTGCCAGCAGCTTAGTGGCTAGCGGGCCCTACGAGCAGTACGTC. Translating it yields CASSLVASGPYEQYV.